Below, 10 T cell receptor beta chains from the same sample are listed, as sequenced in a study of Graves' ophthalmopathy and Graves' hyperthyroidism. Amplification from RNA transcripts yielded the TCR beta CDR3 regions. HTBI primers primed a first-round RT-PCR, and a second-round multiplex PCR followed. From the multiplex PCR reads, TCRdb called clonotypes with MiXCR, one entry per CDR3 protein. This sample has 400,000 or so distinct CDR3 sequences, with about 16% found just once. What was sequenced was peripheral blood. Source of these receptors: a woman aged 18-35 years with stable Graves' hyperthyroidism.

The V gene is TRBV28, the J gene TRBJ2-7; 8 bases line up with TRBD2. Germline CDR1 and CDR2: MDHEN and SYDVKM. Trimming cost V 6 bases and J 6 bases; bases outside gene matches: 10. The CDR3 extends over 14 amino acids. CDR3 amino acids: CASRDERERGEQYF. The CDR3 DNA reads TGTGCCAGCAGGGATGAGCGGGAGAGAGGCGAGCAGTACTTC.

This clonotype was seen at least ten times. The chain joins TRBV24-1 to TRBJ2-6, with D unclear. CDR1 KGHDR and CDR2 SFDVKD come from the germline V gene. V lost 1 base, J lost 4 bases, and 13 bases lay in between. This CDR3 contains 17 residues. The CDR3 region has the DNA TGTGCCACCAGTGATTTTGACGGGCAGTCCGGGGCCAACGTCCTGACTTTC. It encodes CATSDFDGQSGANVLTF.

This clonotype was observed many times. Here the CDR3 reads CASSSMGGLSSGANVLTF. The CDR3 region has the DNA TGCGCCAGCAGCTCGATGGGTGGGCTTAGCTCTGGGGCCAACGTCCTGACTTTC. The chain employs TRBV5-1 and TRBJ2-6; D is uncertain. The CDR3 sequence is 18 residues long. CDR1 is SGHRS, CDR2 YFSETQ, per germline. The V gene lost 3 bases and the J gene lost 0 bases, with 16 bases spanning the gap.

This clonotype was seen ten or more times. The rearrangement joins TRBV2 to TRBJ1-3; D is uncertain. V was trimmed by 4 bases and J by 4 bases, leaving 14 bases between them. Per the germline V gene, CDR1 is SNHLY and CDR2 is FYNNEI. The CDR3 extends over 15 amino acids. The CDR3: CASSVPDPKGNTIYF. Written as DNA, the CDR3 is TGTGCCAGCAGTGTACCAGACCCCAAGGGAAACACCATATATTTT.

This clonotype came up a few times. J is TRBJ1-5 and V is TRBV6-1; tentative D call: TRBD1 (5 bases). The CDR3 is made up of 16 amino acids. V gave up 8 bases and J gave up 1 base, with 18 bases separating them. Germline values: CDR1 MNHNS, CDR2 SASEGT. The CDR3 sequence is CASSPPAGDSNQPQHF. For the CDR3, the DNA is TGTGCCAGCTCACCACCGGCCGGGGACAGCAATCAGCCCCAGCATTTT.

The rearrangement uses TRBV19 and TRBJ1-6, with a weak D call TRBD1 (6 bases). There are 14 residues in the CDR3. Germline V CDR1 and CDR2: LNHDA, SQIVND (reference sequence). The V end lost 9 bases, the J end lost 6 bases, and 15 bases lay between the germline ends. The CDR3 sequence: CASQSGAVNSPLHF. DNA of the CDR3: TGTGCCAGCCAGTCAGGGGCAGTTAATTCACCCCTCCACTTT.

This clonotype has at least ten counts. The V call is TRBV12-3 or TRBV12-4, the J call TRBJ1-5; tentatively, D is TRBD1 (6 bases). The germline V and J ends were trimmed by 6 bases and 1 base, with 10 bases remaining between them. This CDR3 is 14 amino acids long. This CDR3 reads CASSQGWSNQPQHF. The CDR3 bases are TGTGCCAGCAGCCAGGGGTGGAGCAATCAGCCCCAGCATTTT.

This clonotype was counted a few times. J is TRBJ1-5 and V is TRBV3-1; D may be TRBD1 (5 bases). The CDR3 sequence is 13 residues long. Germline loops: CDR1 LGHDT, CDR2 YNNKEL (reference sequence). V lost 3 bases to trimming and J lost 5 bases, with 8 bases between them. The CDR3 DNA reads TGTGCCAGCAGCCACGACAGATATCAGCCCCAGCATTTT. Protein: CASSHDRYQPQHF. The full variable domain, rest sourced from reference TRBV3-1 and TRBJ1-5, is DTAVSQTPKYLVTQMGNDKSIKCEQNLGHDTMYWYKQDSKKFLKIMFSYNNKELIINETVPNRFSPKSPDKAHLNLHINSLELGDSAVYFCASSHDRYQPQHFGDGTRLSIL.

This clonotype was counted at least ten times. V is TRBV12-5 and J is TRBJ2-2, with TRBD1 as a possible D gene (5 bases). V lost 0 bases and J 9 bases, leaving 11 bases between the germline ends. Germline V gene data show CDR1 as LGHNT and CDR2 as FRNRAP. The CDR3 sequence is 14 residues long. CDR3 in DNA: TGTGCTAGTGGTTTGGTACAAAGGGGAAGGGAGCTGTTTTTT. Encoded protein: CASGLVQRGRELFF. The full variable domain, in which reference TRBV12-5 and TRBJ2-2 provide the parts outside the CDR3, is DARVTQTPRHKVTEMGQEVTMRCQPILGHNTVFWYRQTMMQGLELLAYFRNRAPLDDSGMPKDRFSAEMPDATLATLKIQPSEPRDSAVYFCASGLVQRGRELFFGEGSRLTVL.

This chain connects TRBV19 to TRBJ2-7, with TRBD2 matching 11 bases. The trim removed 4 bases at V and 1 base at J, leaving 12 bases unmatched. Germline loops: CDR1 LNHDA, CDR2 SQIVND (reference sequence). The CDR3 is made up of 18 amino acids. As DNA, the CDR3 is TGTGCCAGTAGTAGAGGTAGCGGGGGGGCCATGTTTTCCTACGAGCAGTACTTC. As protein: CASSRGSGGAMFSYEQYF.